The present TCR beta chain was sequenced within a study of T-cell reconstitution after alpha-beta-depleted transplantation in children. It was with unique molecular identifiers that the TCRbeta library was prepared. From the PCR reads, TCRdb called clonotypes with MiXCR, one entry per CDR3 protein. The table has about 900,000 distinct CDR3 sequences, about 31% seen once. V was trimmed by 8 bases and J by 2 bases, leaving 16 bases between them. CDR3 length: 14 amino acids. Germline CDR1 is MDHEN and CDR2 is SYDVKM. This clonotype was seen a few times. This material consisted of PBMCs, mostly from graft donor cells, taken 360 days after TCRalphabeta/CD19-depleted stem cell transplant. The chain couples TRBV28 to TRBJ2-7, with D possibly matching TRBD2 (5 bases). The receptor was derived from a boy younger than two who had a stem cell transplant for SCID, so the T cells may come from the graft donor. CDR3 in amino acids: CASSLPGFPYEQYF. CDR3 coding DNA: TGTGCCAGCTCCCTCCCGGGGTTCCCCTACGAGCAGTACTTC.